The subject of this entry is one TCR beta chain. Its antigen remains unknown. This specimen includes other DNA sequences encoding the same CDR3. These data are taken from a study of shared clonotypes between healthy human individuals. Study-wide points: Clonotype sharing across several donors was observed for around 5% of naive CD4 clonotypes.

The assay was carried out at the deep level. Produced via immunoSEQ multiplex PCR; TCRdb's table is partial and in-frame only. This sample has about 2 million clones; about 95% occur once, and the top ten carry 0.1% to 0.15%. Material: naive CD4+ T cells sorted from blood. Subset denoted: CD45RA+ positively selected. The TCR comes from a man younger than 35 in good health.

CDR3 coding DNA: TGTGCCTGGAGCCGGGACAGCTATGGCTACACCTTC. This gives the protein CAWSRDSYGYTF. This chain links TRBV30 with TRBJ1-2; 7 nucleotides match TRBD1. The CDR3 sequence is 12 residues long. Germline lookup yields CDR1 GTSNPN and CDR2 SVGIG (reference sequence). Trimming removed 3 bases from V and 4 bases from J; junction bases left unmatched: 2. The full variable domain, its missing parts supplied by reference TRBV30 and TRBJ1-2, is SQTIHQWPATLVQPVGSPLSLECTVEGTSNPNLYWYRQAAGRGLQLLFYSVGIGQISSEVPQNLSASRPQDRQFILSSKKLLLSDSGFYLCAWSRDSYGYTFGSGTRLTVV.